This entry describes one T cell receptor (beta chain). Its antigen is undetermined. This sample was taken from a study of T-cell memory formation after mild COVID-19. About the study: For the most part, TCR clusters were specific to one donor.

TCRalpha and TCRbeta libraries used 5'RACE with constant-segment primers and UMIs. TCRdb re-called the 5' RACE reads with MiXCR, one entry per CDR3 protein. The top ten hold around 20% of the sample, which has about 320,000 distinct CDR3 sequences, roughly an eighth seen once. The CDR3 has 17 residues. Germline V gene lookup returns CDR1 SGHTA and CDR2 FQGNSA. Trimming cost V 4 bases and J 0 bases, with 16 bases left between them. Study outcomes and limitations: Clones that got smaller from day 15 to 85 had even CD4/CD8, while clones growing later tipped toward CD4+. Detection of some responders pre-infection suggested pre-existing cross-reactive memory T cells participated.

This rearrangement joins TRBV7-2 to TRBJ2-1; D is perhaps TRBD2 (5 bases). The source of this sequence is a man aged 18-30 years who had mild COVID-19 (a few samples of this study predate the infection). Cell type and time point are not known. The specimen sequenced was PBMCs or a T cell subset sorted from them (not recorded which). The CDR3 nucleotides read TGTGCCAGCAGCTCCCTGGGGAGAATCAGCTCCTACAATGAGCAGTTCTTC. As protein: CASSSLGRISSYNEQFF.